This T cell receptor (beta chain) was recovered during a study of T cells in Graves' hyperthyroidism and ophthalmopathy. Study details: Peripheral blood specimens were obtained at initial diagnosis, prior to any treatment.

TCR beta CDR3 sequences were amplified from RNA transcripts. In the first-round RT-PCR of the TCR CDR3, the HTBI primer set was used. Each CDR3 protein gets one entry after TCRdb re-called the multiplex PCR reads with MiXCR. The sample contains about 560,000 distinct CDR3 sequences, 16% of which appear only once. The study's findings and limits: Separation of ophthalmopathy from stable hyperthyroidism was achieved by a 13 V-J model.

This clonotype was seen many times. Antigen unknown. Any patient presenting with uncontrolled infection, other autoimmune disease, pregnancy or lactation was left out. This CDR3 comprises 12 residues. Germline V gene data show CDR1 as SNHLY and CDR2 as FYNNEI. Trimming stripped 4 bases from V and 7 bases from J, with 10 bases between. The TCR was taken from a woman aged 18-30 years with Graves' hyperthyroidism. The chain carries TRBV2 and TRBJ1-1; D is ambiguous. Material: blood. The CDR3 is CASSAPGSEAFF. CDR3 nucleotides: TGTGCCAGCAGTGCTCCGGGGAGTGAAGCTTTCTTT. Together with reference TRBV2 and TRBJ1-1, the CDR3 gives the full variable domain: EPEVTQTPSHQVTQMGQEVILRCVPISNHLYFYWYRQILGQKVEFLVSFYNNEISEKSEIFDDQFSVERPDGSNFTLKIRSTKLEDSAMYFCASSAPGSEAFFGQGTRLTVV.